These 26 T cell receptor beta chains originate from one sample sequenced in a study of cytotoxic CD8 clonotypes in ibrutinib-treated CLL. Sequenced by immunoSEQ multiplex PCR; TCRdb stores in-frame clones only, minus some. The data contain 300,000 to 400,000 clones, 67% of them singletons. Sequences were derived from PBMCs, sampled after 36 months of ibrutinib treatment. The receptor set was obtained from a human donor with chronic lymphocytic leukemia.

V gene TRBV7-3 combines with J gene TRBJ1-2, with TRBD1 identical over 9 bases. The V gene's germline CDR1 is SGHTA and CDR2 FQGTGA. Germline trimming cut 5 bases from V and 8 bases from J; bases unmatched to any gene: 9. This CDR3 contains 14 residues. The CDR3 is CASSPGTGLRGYTF. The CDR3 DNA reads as TGTGCCAGCAGCCCTGGGACAGGGTTAAGGGGCTACACCTTC.

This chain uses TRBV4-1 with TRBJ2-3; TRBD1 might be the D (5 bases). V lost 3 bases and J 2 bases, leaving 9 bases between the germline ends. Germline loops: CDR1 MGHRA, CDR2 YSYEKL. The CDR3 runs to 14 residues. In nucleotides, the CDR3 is TGCGCCAGCAGCCACCTGACAGCCACAGATACGCAGTATTTT. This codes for CASSHLTATDTQYF.

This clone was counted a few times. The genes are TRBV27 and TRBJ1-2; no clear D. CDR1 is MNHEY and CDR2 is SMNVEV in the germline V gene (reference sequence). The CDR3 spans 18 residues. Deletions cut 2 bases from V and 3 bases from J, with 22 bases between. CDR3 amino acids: CASSLHTPLWGLDYGYTF. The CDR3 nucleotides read TGTGCCAGCAGTTTACATACTCCGCTGTGGGGTCTAGACTATGGCTACACCTTC.

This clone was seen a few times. The CDR3 nucleotides read TGTGCCAGCAGCCAATTGACAGGGCGGAATGAAGCTTTCTTT. It translates to CASSQLTGRNEAFF. The chain couples TRBV4-2 to TRBJ1-1; TRBD1 agrees at 7 bases. The V segment lost 2 bases and the J segment 7 bases; nucleotides outside the gene matches: 7. Germline CDR1 and CDR2: LGHNA and YNFKEQ. The CDR3 is 14 amino acids.

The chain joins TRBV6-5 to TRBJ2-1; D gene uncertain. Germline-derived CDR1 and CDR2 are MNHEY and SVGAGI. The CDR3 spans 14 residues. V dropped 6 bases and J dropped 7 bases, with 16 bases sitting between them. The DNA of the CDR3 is TGTGCCAGCAGCCAGACGCAGCTACGGAATGAGCAGTTCTTC. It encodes CASSQTQLRNEQFF.

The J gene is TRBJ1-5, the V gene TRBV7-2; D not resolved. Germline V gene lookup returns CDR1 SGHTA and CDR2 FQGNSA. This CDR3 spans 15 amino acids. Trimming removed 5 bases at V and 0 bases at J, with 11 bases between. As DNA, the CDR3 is TGTGCCAGCAGCACCTCCCAGTATAGCAATCAGCCCCAGCATTTT. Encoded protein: CASSTSQYSNQPQHF.

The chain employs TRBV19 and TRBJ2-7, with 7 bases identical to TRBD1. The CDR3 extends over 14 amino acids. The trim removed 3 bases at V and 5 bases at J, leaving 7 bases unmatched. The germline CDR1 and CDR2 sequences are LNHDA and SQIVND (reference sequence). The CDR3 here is CASSIGRGFHEQYF. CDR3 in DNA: TGTGCCAGTAGTATTGGCAGGGGGTTCCACGAGCAGTACTTC.

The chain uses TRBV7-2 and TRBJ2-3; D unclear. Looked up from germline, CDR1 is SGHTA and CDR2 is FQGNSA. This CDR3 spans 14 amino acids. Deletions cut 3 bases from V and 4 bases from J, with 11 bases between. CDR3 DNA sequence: TGTGCCAGCAGCTTCCTCCGTGGGCCAGATACGCAGTATTTT. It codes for CASSFLRGPDTQYF.

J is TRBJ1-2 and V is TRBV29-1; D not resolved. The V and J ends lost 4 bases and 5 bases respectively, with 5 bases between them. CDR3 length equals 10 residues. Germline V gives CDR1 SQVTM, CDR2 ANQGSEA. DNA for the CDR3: TGCAGCGTTGGTCCGTATGGCTACACCTTC. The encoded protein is CSVGPYGYTF.

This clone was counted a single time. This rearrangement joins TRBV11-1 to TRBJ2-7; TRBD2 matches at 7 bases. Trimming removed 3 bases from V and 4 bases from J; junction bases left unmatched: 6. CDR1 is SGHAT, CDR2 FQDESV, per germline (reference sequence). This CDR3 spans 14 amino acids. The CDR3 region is CASSFGGSGYEQYF. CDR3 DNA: TGTGCCAGCAGCTTCGGCGGGAGTGGGTACGAGCAGTACTTC.

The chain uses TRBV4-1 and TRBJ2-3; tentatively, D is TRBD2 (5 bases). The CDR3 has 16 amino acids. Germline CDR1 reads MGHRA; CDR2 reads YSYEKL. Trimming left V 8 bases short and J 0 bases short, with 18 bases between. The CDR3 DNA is TGCGCCAGCTTCCCCTTGGGAGCGGAGAGCACAGATACGCAGTATTTT. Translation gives CASFPLGAESTDTQYF.

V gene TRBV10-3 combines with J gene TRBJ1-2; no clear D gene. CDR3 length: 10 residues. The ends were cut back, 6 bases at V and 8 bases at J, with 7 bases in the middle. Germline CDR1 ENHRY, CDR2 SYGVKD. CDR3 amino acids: CAISGGGYTF. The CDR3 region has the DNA TGTGCCATCAGCGGCGGGGGCTACACCTTC.

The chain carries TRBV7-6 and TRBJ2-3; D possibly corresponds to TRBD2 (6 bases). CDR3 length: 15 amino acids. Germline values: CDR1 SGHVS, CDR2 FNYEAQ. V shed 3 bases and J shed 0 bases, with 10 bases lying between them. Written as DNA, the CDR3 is TGTGCCAGCAGCTTGCGGGGAATTAGCACAGATACGCAGTATTTT. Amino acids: CASSLRGISTDTQYF.

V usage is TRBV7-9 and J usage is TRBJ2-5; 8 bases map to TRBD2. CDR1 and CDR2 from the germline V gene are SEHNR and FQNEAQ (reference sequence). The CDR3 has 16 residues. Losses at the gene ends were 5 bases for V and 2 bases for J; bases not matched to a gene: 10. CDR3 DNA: TGTGCCAGCAGCCAAGGGCGCGGGGGGCCTCAAGAGACCCAGTACTTC. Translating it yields CASSQGRGGPQETQYF.

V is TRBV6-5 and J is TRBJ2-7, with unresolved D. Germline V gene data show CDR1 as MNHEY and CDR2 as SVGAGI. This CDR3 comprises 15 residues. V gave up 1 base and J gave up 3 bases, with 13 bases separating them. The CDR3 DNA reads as TGTGCCAGCAGTTACTTGGCGACCGCCTTCTACGAGCAGTACTTC. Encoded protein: CASSYLATAFYEQYF.

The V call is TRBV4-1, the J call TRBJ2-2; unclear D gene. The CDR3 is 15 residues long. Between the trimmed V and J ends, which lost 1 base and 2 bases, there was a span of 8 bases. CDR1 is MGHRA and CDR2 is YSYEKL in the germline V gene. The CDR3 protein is CASSQGHANTGELFF. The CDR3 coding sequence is TGCGCCAGCAGCCAAGGTCACGCCAACACCGGGGAGCTGTTTTTT.

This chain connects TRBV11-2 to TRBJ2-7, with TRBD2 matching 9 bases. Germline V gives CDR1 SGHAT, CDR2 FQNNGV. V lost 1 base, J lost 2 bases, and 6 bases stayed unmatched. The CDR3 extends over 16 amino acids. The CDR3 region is CASSLVLAGGAYEQYF. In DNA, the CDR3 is TGTGCCAGCAGCTTAGTTTTGGCGGGGGGGGCCTACGAGCAGTACTTC.

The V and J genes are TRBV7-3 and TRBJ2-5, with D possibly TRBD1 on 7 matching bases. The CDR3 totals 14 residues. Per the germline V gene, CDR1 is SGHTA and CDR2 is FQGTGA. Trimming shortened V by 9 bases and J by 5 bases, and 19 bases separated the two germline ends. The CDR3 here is CASRKWGDSETQYF. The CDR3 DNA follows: TGTGCCAGTCGGAAGTGGGGGGACAGTGAGACCCAGTACTTC. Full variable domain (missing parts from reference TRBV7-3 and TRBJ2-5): GAGVSQTPSNKVTEKGKYVELRCDPISGHTALYWYRQSLGQGPEFLIYFQGTGAADDSGLPNDRFFAVRPEGSVSTLKIQRTERGDSAVYLCASRKWGDSETQYFGPGTRLLVL.

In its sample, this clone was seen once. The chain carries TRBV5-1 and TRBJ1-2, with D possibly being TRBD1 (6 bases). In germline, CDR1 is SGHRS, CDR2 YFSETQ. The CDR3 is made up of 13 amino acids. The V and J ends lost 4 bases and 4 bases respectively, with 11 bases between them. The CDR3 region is CASSPLDSYGYTF. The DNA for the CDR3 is TGCGCCAGCAGCCCCCTGGACAGCTATGGCTACACCTTC.

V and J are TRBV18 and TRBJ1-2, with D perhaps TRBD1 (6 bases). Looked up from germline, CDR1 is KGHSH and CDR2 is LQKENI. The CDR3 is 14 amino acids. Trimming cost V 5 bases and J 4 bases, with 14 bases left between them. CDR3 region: CASSATGSSYGYTF. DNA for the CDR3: TGTGCCAGCTCAGCCACAGGGAGTAGCTATGGCTACACCTTC.

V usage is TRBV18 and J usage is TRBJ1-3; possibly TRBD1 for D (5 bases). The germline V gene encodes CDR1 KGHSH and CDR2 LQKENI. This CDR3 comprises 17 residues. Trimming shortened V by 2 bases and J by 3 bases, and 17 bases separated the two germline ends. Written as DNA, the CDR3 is TGTGCCAGCTCACCAGATCTGATGGGGCCTGTTGGAAACACCATATATTTT. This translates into CASSPDLMGPVGNTIYF. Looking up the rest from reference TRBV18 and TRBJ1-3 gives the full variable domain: NAGVMQNPRHLVRRRGQEARLRCSPMKGHSHVYWYRQLPEEGLKFMVYLQKENIIDESGMPKERFSAEFPKEGPSILRIQQVVRGDSAAYFCASSPDLMGPVGNTIYFGEGSWLTVV.

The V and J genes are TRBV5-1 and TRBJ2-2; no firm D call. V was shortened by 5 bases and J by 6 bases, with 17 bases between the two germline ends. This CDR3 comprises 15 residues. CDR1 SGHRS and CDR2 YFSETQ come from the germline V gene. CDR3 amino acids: CASSLHLSQAGELFF. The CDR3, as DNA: TGCGCCAGCAGTTTACACCTCAGCCAGGCCGGGGAGCTGTTTTTT.

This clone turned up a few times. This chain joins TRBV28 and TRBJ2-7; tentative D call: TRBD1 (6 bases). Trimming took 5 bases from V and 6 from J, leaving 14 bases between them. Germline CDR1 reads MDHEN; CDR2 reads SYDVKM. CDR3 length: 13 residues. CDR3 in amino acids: CASSVTGTSEQYF. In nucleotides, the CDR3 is TGTGCCAGCAGTGTCACAGGGACATCCGAGCAGTACTTC.

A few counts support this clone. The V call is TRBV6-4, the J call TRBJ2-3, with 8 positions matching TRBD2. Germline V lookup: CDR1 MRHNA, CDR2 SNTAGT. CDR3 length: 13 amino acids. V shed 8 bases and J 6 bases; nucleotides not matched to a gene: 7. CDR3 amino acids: CASGRGGRDTQYF. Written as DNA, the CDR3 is TGTGCCAGCGGCCGGGGGGGCCGGGATACGCAGTATTTT.

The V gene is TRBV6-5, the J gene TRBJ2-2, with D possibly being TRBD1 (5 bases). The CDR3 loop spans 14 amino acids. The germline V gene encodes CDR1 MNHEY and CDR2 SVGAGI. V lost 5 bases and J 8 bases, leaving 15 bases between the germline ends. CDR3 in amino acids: CASSVTTVRGELFF. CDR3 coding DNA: TGTGCCAGCAGTGTGACGACAGTTCGGGGGGAGCTGTTTTTT.

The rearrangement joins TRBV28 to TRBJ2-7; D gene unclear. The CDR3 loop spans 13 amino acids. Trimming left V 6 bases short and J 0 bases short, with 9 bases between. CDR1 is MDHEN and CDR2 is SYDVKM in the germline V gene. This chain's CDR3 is CASRLSGSYEQYF. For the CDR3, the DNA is TGTGCCAGCAGACTATCCGGCTCCTACGAGCAGTACTTC.